The 30 T cell receptor beta chains in this list originate from one sample, sequenced in a study of beta chain features in type 1 diabetes. General study points: TCRB CDR3s were moderately but significantly shorter in Type 1 diabetes patients in all four CD4+ subsets.

The sequenced template was cDNA made from the entire isolated RNA. Using immunoSEQ multiplex PCR, the repertoire was profiled, and TCRdb retains in-frame clones only, with some absent. The sample holds 500,000 to 650,000 clones, around 12% seen once. No antigen has been identified for these receptors. The sample comprised naive CD4+ T cells from blood. These receptors originate from a man aged 30 to 45 with type 1 diabetes.

The J gene is TRBJ2-5, the V gene TRBV13; D ambiguous. Trimming removed 1 base at V and 4 bases at J, with 10 bases between. Germline CDR1 PRHDT, CDR2 FYEKMQ (reference sequence). The CDR3 has 14 residues. In DNA, the CDR3 is TGTGCCAGCAGCTTAGTTAGGGAATCAGAGACCCAGTACTTC. Translating gives CASSLVRESETQYF. The full variable domain, in which reference TRBV13 and TRBJ2-5 provide the parts outside the CDR3, is AAGVIQSPRHLIKEKRETATLKCYPIPRHDTVYWYQQGPGQDPQFLISFYEKMQSDKGSIPDRFSAQQFSDYHSELNMSSLELGDSALYFCASSLVRESETQYFGPGTRLLVL.

The gene calls are TRBV29-1 and TRBJ2-3; D remains unclear. This CDR3 is 14 amino acids long. CDR1 and CDR2 (germline): SQVTM, ANQGSEA. V gave up 0 bases and J gave up 1 base, with 8 bases separating them. CDR3 nucleotides: TGCAGCGTTGAAGATAGGCAGGGCACAGATACGCAGTATTTT. Protein: CSVEDRQGTDTQYF.

The chain couples TRBV9 to TRBJ1-4; 8 bases fit TRBD1. V was pared by 0 bases and J by 6 bases, with 1 base of the junction left unmatched. Germline V lookup: CDR1 SGDLS, CDR2 YYNGEE. The length of the CDR3 is 14 residues. The CDR3 DNA reads as TGTGCCAGCAGCGTAGCAGGGGGCGATGAAAAACTGTTTTTT. Amino acids: CASSVAGGDEKLFF.

The gene calls are TRBV21-1 and TRBJ2-5; the D call in the table, TRBD2, was not verified against the DNA. TRBV21-1 is a recognized pseudogene. The CDR3 spans 16 residues. The chain's CDR3 is CASSKARDSNQETQYF. CDR3 nucleotide sequence: TGTGCCAGCAGCAAAGCGAGGGATTCAAACCAAGAGACCCAGTACTTC.

The chain has TRBV25-1 and TRBJ2-1; the D call may be TRBD1 or TRBD2 (6 bases each). Per the germline V gene, CDR1 is MGHDK and CDR2 is SYGVNS. V lost 2 bases and J 6 bases, leaving 14 bases between the germline ends. The CDR3 runs 15 residues. CDR3 sequence (DNA): TGTGCCAGCAGTGAACACAGGGACTGGGGCAATGAGCAGTTCTTC. It encodes CASSEHRDWGNEQFF.

This clone has only a few counts. J is TRBJ1-2 and V is TRBV27; D not resolved. Germline V lookup: CDR1 MNHEY, CDR2 SMNVEV (reference sequence). The CDR3 loop spans 14 amino acids. Trimming took 0 bases from V and 6 from J, leaving 11 bases between them. CDR3 in amino acids: CASSLSGNYDGYTF. CDR3 bases: TGTGCCAGCAGTTTATCCGGGAACTACGATGGCTACACCTTC.

This clone was detected a few times. The chain carries TRBV14 and TRBJ1-2; D might be TRBD1 (6 bases). CDR1 is SGHDN and CDR2 is FVKESK in the germline V gene. V was trimmed by 5 bases and J by 7 bases, leaving 11 bases between them. This CDR3 region has 12 residues. CDR3 bases: TGTGCCAGCAGCGGTTCAGGGGCTGGCTACACCTTC. Protein sequence: CASSGSGAGYTF. Combining the CDR3 with reference TRBV14 and TRBJ1-2 gives the whole variable domain EAGVTQFPSHSVIEKGQTVTLRCDPISGHDNLYWYRRVMGKEIKFLLHFVKESKQDESGMPNNRFLAERTGGTYSTLKVQPAELEDSGVYFCASSGSGAGYTFGSGTRLTVV.

There are a few counts of this clone. The chain links TRBV7-2 to TRBJ1-4, with D tentatively TRBD1 (6 bases). Trimming took 5 bases from V and 0 from J, leaving 10 bases between them. The germline CDR1 and CDR2 sequences are SGHTA and FQGNSA. The CDR3 is 15 amino acids. CDR3 DNA: TGTGCCAGCAGCCCCCCAGGGGCAACTAATGAAAAACTGTTTTTT. Protein sequence: CASSPPGATNEKLFF. Supplemented by reference TRBV7-2 and TRBJ1-4, the full variable domain reads GAGVSQSPSNKVTEKGKDVELRCDPISGHTALYWYRQSLGQGLEFLIYFQGNSAPDKSGLPSDRFSAERTGGSVSTLTIQRTQQEDSAVYLCASSPPGATNEKLFFGSGTQLSVL.

This clone was observed a few times. The V gene is TRBV6-6, the J gene TRBJ2-7; 7 nucleotides align to TRBD1. V shed 0 bases, J shed 4 bases, and the junction held 3 bases outside the gene matches. The CDR3 loop spans 14 amino acids. Germline-derived CDR1 and CDR2 are MNHNY and SVGAGI (reference sequence). CDR3 DNA: TGTGCCAGCAGTTACTCCGGGACAGAATACGAGCAGTACTTC. Translating gives CASSYSGTEYEQYF.

This clone was seen ten or more times. The chain has TRBV15 and TRBJ2-6; TRBD1 matches at 9 bases. Trimming took 5 bases from V and 0 from J; bases not matched to a gene: 8. The CDR3 length is 18 residues. CDR1 is LNHNV and CDR2 is YYDKDF in the germline V gene (reference sequence). The CDR3 coding sequence is TGTGCCACCAGCCCCGGGACAGGGAACACCTCTGGGGCCAACGTCCTGACTTTC. The encoded protein is CATSPGTGNTSGANVLTF.

The CDR3 is CASSSLRGNNEQFF. The CDR3 DNA sequence: TGTGCCAGCAGCTCCCTACGGGGTAACAATGAGCAGTTCTTC. The chain employs TRBV11-2 and TRBJ2-1, with D perhaps TRBD2 (5 bases). V was clipped by 4 bases and J by 5 bases, with 12 bases between them. CDR1 and CDR2 from the germline V gene are SGHAT and FQNNGV. This CDR3 contains 14 residues.

This clone has a handful of counts. The chain is built from TRBV6-7 and TRBJ1-2; D may be TRBD1 (5 bases). TRBV6-7 is labeled an ORF, and its function is uncertain. The V and J ends lost 0 bases and 4 bases respectively, with 18 bases between them. The CDR3 is 17 residues long. CDR3 in amino acids: CASSYSSTGCGAYGYTF. CDR3 in DNA: TGTGCCAGCAGTTACTCGAGTACAGGCTGTGGGGCCTATGGCTACACCTTC.

This clone has a handful of counts. The chain is built from TRBV7-9 and TRBJ1-3, with no clear D. The length of the CDR3 is 13 residues. Germline assignment: CDR1 SEHNR and CDR2 FQNEAQ (reference sequence). V lost 2 bases and J lost 2, with 4 bases in between. DNA of the CDR3: TGTGCCAGCAGCTTACCAGCTGGAAACACCATATATTTT. Translating gives CASSLPAGNTIYF. Full variable domain (rest looked up from reference TRBV7-9 and TRBJ1-3): DTGVSQNPRHKITKRGQNVTFRCDPISEHNRLYWYRQTLGQGPEFLTYFQNEAQLEKSRLLSDRFSAERPKGSFSTLEIQRTEQGDSAMYLCASSLPAGNTIYFGEGSWLTVV.

This clone was observed a handful of times. The sample holds other DNA sequences that translate to the same CDR3. This chain links TRBV18 with TRBJ2-5; tentative D call: TRBD1 (6 bases). Trimming took 3 bases from V and 2 from J, leaving 7 bases between them. Germline CDR1 KGHSH, CDR2 LQKENI. The CDR3 covers 13 residues. In DNA form, the CDR3 reads TGTGCCAGCTCACCTGGACAGCAAGAGACCCAGTACTTC. Translating it yields CASSPGQQETQYF. Based on the CDR3 plus reference TRBV18 and TRBJ2-5, the full variable domain is NAGVMQNPRHLVRRRGQEARLRCSPMKGHSHVYWYRQLPEEGLKFMVYLQKENIIDESGMPKERFSAEFPKEGPSILRIQQVVRGDSAAYFCASSPGQQETQYFGPGTRLLVL.

The rearrangement uses TRBV6-5 and TRBJ1-1; 8 nucleotides agree with TRBD1. CDR1 is MNHEY and CDR2 is SVGAGI in the germline V gene. The CDR3 extends over 16 amino acids. V trimming: 0 bases; J trimming: 5 bases; junction bases outside the gene matches: 8. This chain's CDR3 is CASSYSIGTGGTEAFF. The DNA of the CDR3 is TGTGCCAGCAGTTACTCGATAGGCACAGGGGGTACTGAAGCTTTCTTT.

This clone was counted only a few times. The V gene is TRBV29-1, the J gene TRBJ2-3; no clear D gene. The CDR3 loop spans 11 amino acids. In germline, CDR1 is SQVTM, CDR2 ANQGSEA. Trimming took off 5 bases at V and 4 bases at J, with 7 bases between the two ends. The CDR3, as DNA: TGCAGCGTTTATTATGCAGATACGCAGTATTTT. This encodes CSVYYADTQYF.

The gene calls are TRBV7-9 and TRBJ1-2, with D unresolved. Germline CDR1 is SEHNR and CDR2 is FQNEAQ (reference sequence). The CDR3 consists of 11 residues. Trimming took off 10 bases at V and 8 bases at J, with 14 bases between the two ends. CDR3 protein: CAIKKVSGYTF. In DNA, the CDR3 is TGTGCCATCAAAAAGGTCTCAGGCTACACCTTC.

The chain links TRBV30 to TRBJ1-5; D not certain. Germline assignment: CDR1 GTSNPN and CDR2 SVGIG (reference sequence). V was cut by 6 bases and J by 5 bases, with 11 bases left in between. The CDR3 covers 12 residues. CDR3 region: CACRQGDQPQHF. As DNA, the CDR3 is TGTGCCTGCCGACAAGGCGATCAGCCCCAGCATTTT.

Only a few counts were recorded for this clone. The rearrangement joins TRBV7-3 to TRBJ1-1, with D unresolved. Trimming left V 3 bases short and J 3 bases short, with 17 bases between. The germline V gene has CDR1 SGHTA and CDR2 FQGTGA. The length of the CDR3 is 16 residues. CDR3 sequence (DNA): TGTGCCAGCAGCTTCCCCGCCGGGAGGCCTGACACTGAAGCTTTCTTT. Amino acids: CASSFPAGRPDTEAFF.

This clone was seen a few times. This chain uses TRBV9 with TRBJ2-1; TRBD2 matches 7 bases. V trimming: 0 bases; J trimming: 6 bases; junction bases outside the gene matches: 6. Germline loops: CDR1 SGDLS, CDR2 YYNGEE. The CDR3 has 15 residues. CDR3 region: CASSVAAGSLNEQFF. The CDR3 DNA sequence: TGTGCCAGCAGCGTAGCAGCGGGGTCCCTCAATGAGCAGTTCTTC.

The rearrangement uses TRBV28 and TRBJ1-2; no firm D call. The germline V gene encodes CDR1 MDHEN and CDR2 SYDVKM. The germline V and J ends were trimmed by 5 bases and 0 bases, with 7 bases remaining between them. This CDR3 contains 13 residues. The CDR3 is CASSVVPNYGYTF. CDR3 bases: TGTGCCAGCAGTGTGGTCCCTAACTATGGCTACACCTTC.

The V gene is TRBV10-3, the J gene TRBJ2-5, with 9 bases lining up with TRBD1. Germline trimming cut 8 bases from V and 2 bases from J; bases unmatched to any gene: 3. The CDR3 loop spans 13 amino acids. Germline loops: CDR1 ENHRY, CDR2 SYGVKD. Written as DNA, the CDR3 is TGTGCCATCGGAGGGACAGGGCAAGAGACCCAGTACTTC. Translation: CAIGGTGQETQYF.

This clone was detected a few times. For the CDR3, the DNA is TGCGCCAGCAGCTCCGGGACTAGCGGGGGTAATGAGCAGTTCTTC. Its translation is CASSSGTSGGNEQFF. The chain carries TRBV5-1 and TRBJ2-1; 14 nucleotides match TRBD2. The length of the CDR3 is 15 residues. CDR1 is SGHRS and CDR2 is YFSETQ in the germline V gene. V lost 3 bases to trimming and J lost 7 bases; unmatched junction nucleotides: 3.

This clone was seen more than once but under ten times. Other DNA sequences in this sample translate to the same CDR3. The chain recombines TRBV9 with TRBJ1-3; possibly TRBD1 for D (5 bases). Germline CDR1 reads SGDLS; CDR2 reads YYNGEE. V was pared by 4 bases and J by 0 bases, with 8 bases between. The CDR3 contains 14 residues. CDR3 sequence (DNA): TGTGCCAGCAGCCCTCAGGGCTCTGGAAACACCATATATTTT. This sequence encodes CASSPQGSGNTIYF.

The rearrangement uses TRBV29-1 and TRBJ2-3; D is unclear. The ends were cut back, 5 bases at V and 1 base at J, with 13 bases in the middle. The CDR3 covers 14 residues. From germline, CDR1 is SQVTM and CDR2 ANQGSEA. CDR3 sequence (DNA): TGCAGCGTTAAGTACAACGTTGGCACAGATACGCAGTATTTT. Translated, it gives CSVKYNVGTDTQYF.

The genes are TRBV7-9 and TRBJ1-6, with TRBD1 identical over 7 bases. J lost 8 bases, V lost 5 bases, and 9 bases had no gene match. Per the germline V gene, CDR1 is SEHNR and CDR2 is FQNEAQ (reference sequence). The CDR3 sequence is 15 residues long. CDR3 in amino acids: CASSARQGLDSPLHF. Written as DNA, the CDR3 is TGTGCCAGCAGCGCCAGACAGGGATTAGATTCACCCCTCCACTTT.

The rearrangement links TRBV7-2 to TRBJ2-1, with 11 bases matching TRBD1. CDR1 is SGHTA and CDR2 is FQGNSA in the germline V gene. The CDR3 has 16 residues. Losses at the gene ends were 1 base for V and 7 bases for J; bases not matched to a gene: 6. CDR3 sequence reads: CASSLGGQGASNEQFF. The CDR3 region has the DNA TGTGCCAGCAGCTTAGGCGGACAGGGGGCGTCGAATGAGCAGTTCTTC. Supplemented by reference TRBV7-2 and TRBJ2-1, the full variable domain reads GAGVSQSPSNKVTEKGKDVELRCDPISGHTALYWYRQSLGQGLEFLIYFQGNSAPDKSGLPSDRFSAERTGGSVSTLTIQRTQQEDSAVYLCASSLGGQGASNEQFFGPGTRLTVL.

The chain carries TRBV9 and TRBJ1-4; no clear D. CDR3 length: 13 amino acids. Germline V gene lookup returns CDR1 SGDLS and CDR2 YYNGEE. V shed 0 bases and J shed 8 bases, with 8 bases lying between them. The CDR3, as DNA: TGTGCCAGCAGCGTAGAGTTAGAAGAAAAACTGTTTTTT. Translated, it gives CASSVELEEKLFF.

V is TRBV11-2 and J is TRBJ2-3; 11 bases agree with TRBD2. J lost 3 bases, V lost 5 bases, and 7 bases had no gene match. The CDR3 totals 16 residues. Per the germline V gene, CDR1 is SGHAT and CDR2 is FQNNGV. In DNA form, the CDR3 reads TGTGCCAGCAGCACTGTAGCGGGGGGGTCTACAGATACGCAGTATTTT. It encodes CASSTVAGGSTDTQYF. Full variable domain (missing parts from reference TRBV11-2 and TRBJ2-3): EAGVAQSPRYKIIEKRQSVAFWCNPISGHATLYWYQQILGQGPKLLIQFQNNGVVDDSQLPKDRFSAERLKGVDSTLKIQPAKLEDSAVYLCASSTVAGGSTDTQYFGPGTRLTVL.

This clone has more than one count but fewer than ten. V and J are TRBV9 and TRBJ2-6; 7 bases are shared with TRBD2. Losses at the gene ends were 7 bases for V and 0 bases for J; bases not matched to a gene: 7. The CDR3 contains 16 residues. Per the germline V gene, CDR1 is SGDLS and CDR2 is YYNGEE. CDR3 bases: TGTGCCAGCCGAAGCGGGGCGGACTCTGGGGCCAACGTCCTGACTTTC. Translating it yields CASRSGADSGANVLTF.